This paragraph covers one T cell receptor beta chain sequence. Its antigen is currently not known. Base qualities were left out, and no much larger clone turns up one base away. TCRbeta CDR3 regions were amplified from genomic DNA using the immunoSEQ Assay, a bias-controlled multiplex PCR. The paper's data handling went like this. Nucleated cell counts per sample were estimated from amplification of reference gene primers within the assay. Sequence reads were collapsed and filtered to measure the absolute abundance of every unique TCRbeta CDR3 rearrangement. For each sample, productive Simpson clonality was calculated as the square root of Simpson's diversity index across productive rearrangements. TCRdb carries this immuneACCESS record with in-frame sequences only. Its versions omit some clonotypes, under half of them owing to an unresolved V gene in the studies checked, with the rest unexplained. V and J calls and clone size are as listed in that table; D and trimming were resolved from the DNA. For this sample the table gives around 150,000 clones, of which roughly 93% were detected only once. Roughly 2.1% of the sample comes from the top ten.

These data are taken from a study of blood T cell repertoires in COVID-19 (dated by TCRdb to the early 2020s). Concerning the study at large: The collaborator samples originated in the United States, Italy and Spain and spanned the acute and convalescent phases of COVID-19. The material from the prospective study consisted of cDNA or gDNA derived from T cells, B-cell-depleted T cells, or PBMCs. The dataset comprised deeply sampled blood TCRbeta repertoires from subjects exposed to, actively infected with, or recovered from COVID-19. The repertoires were released in a freely available public database meant as a resource for research on the immune response to SARS-CoV-2. The samples were drawn from the first 160 participants of the ongoing ImmuneRACE study and from 1,254 subjects provided by 6 global collaborators. Nearly every sample came with metadata listing a de-identified subject ID, COVID-19 status, age in years and sex. HLA class I and class II types, where available, came from metadata supplied by the sample provider rather than from assay-based typing. The investigation overall reported the following: The quantity of clinical and demographic metadata differed by source and by participant and was supplied without curation.

In Seattle, one collaborating source enrolled patients while the infection was active and tracked those patients longitudinally over the course of disease. Whole blood was collected in K2EDTA tubes by collaborating institutions according to the institutions' own protocols. For TCRbeta analysis, collaborators shipped samples as frozen whole blood, isolated PBMCs, or DNA extracted from either of those sample types. The CDR1 and CDR2 encoded by the germline V gene (reference sequence) are LGHDT and YNNKEL. Compared with germline, V lacks 6 bases and J lacks 3 bases; bases without a gene match: 1. Reading from cysteine to phenylalanine, the CDR3 counts 13 amino acids. Only the CDR3 DNA stays, 39 bases, in frame from base 1.

The chain uses TRBV3-1 (or the pseudogene TRBV3-2) and TRBJ2-1, and 8 junction bases match TRBD2. The specimen was peripheral blood. This TCR derives from a woman aged 55-75 years with COVID-19, enrolled during active disease. The bases read TGTGCCAGCAGGGGGACTAGCTACAATGAGCAGTTCTTC. Its protein is CASRGTSYNEQFF.